The text below deals with one T cell receptor beta chain. Its antigen is currently unknown. These data belong to a study of CXCR3-negative and CXCR3-positive naive CD8 T cells. Study in general: The libraries yielded around 140 million TRB reads, about 1.5 +/- 0.3 million each.

Using triplicate sorts, 250,000 to 350,000 cells were collected each time from every CD8+ T cell subset. Broader study findings: CXCR3-expressing naive cells carried TRB CDR3s more hydrophobic than those of CXCR3-negative naive cells. TRBV-TRBJ usage was alike in naive CXCR3-negative and CXCR3-positive cells but differed in memory cells.

There are 15 residues in the CDR3. Germline CDR1 is SEHNR and CDR2 is FQNEAQ (reference sequence). The method, 5' RACE with UMI labels, was used to prepare the TRB cDNA libraries. From the 5' RACE reads, TCRdb lists one entry per CDR3 protein and no DNA. This table lists around 110,000 distinct CDR3 sequences. The sequenced sample was naive CXCR3+ CD8+ T cells from blood. Subset specified: CD45RO-CCR7+CD27+CD95- naive CD8+ T cells expressing CXCR3 (TNR3+). The rearrangement links TRBV7-9 to TRBJ2-1; TCRdb picks TRBD2, but there is no DNA to check that call. This TCR came from a human donor in good health. Some clones in this sample may be carry-over from other donors' samples. The CDR3: CASSAGRGAYNEQFF.